The rows below give T cell receptor beta chains drawn from one sample of a study of blood T cell repertoires in COVID-19. Sequenced by immunoSEQ multiplex PCR; TCRdb stores in-frame clones only, minus some. The table records 330,000 or so clones, about 90% of them present only once. Sequenced material: PBMCs or T cells enriched from blood (not recorded which). The receptors stem from a man aged 30 to 39 who had recovered from COVID-19. The CDR3 runs from the conserved cysteine through the conserved F or W. D genes are given only for firm matches. A row's size may be missing; if present it is once, few, many or a size class.

>few|TRBJ1-3|TRBV28|-
CASSAPGISGNTIYF
TGTGCCAGCAGCGCGCCGGGGATCTCTGGAAACACCATATATTTT
>-|TRBJ2-3|TRBV3-1/TRBV3-2|-
CASSLTDTQYF
TGTGCCAGCAGCCTAACAGATACGCAGTATTTT
>-|TRBJ1-1|TRBV4-1|-
CASSQDRMNTEAFF
TGCGCCAGCAGCCAAGACAGGATGAACACTGAAGCTTTCTTT
>-|TRBJ2-2|TRBV3-1/TRBV3-2|TRBD1
CASSQRDRGRTGELFF
TGTGCCAGCAGCCAAAGGGACAGGGGCAGAACCGGGGAGCTGTTTTTT
>-|TRBJ1-3|TRBV7-6|TRBD1
CASSLGTGEGNTIYF
TGTGCCAGCAGCTTAGGGACAGGGGAGGGAAACACCATATATTTT
>-|TRBJ1-5|TRBV12-3/TRBV12-4|-
CASSPTGNQPQHF
TGTGCCAGCAGCCCCACGGGGAATCAGCCCCAGCATTTT
>-|TRBJ2-7|TRBV27|TRBD1
CASSLSDRGRNEQYF
TGTGCCAGCAGTTTATCCGACAGGGGGCGGAACGAGCAGTACTTC
>few|TRBJ2-2|TRBV6-5|-
CASTLNTGELFF
TGTGCCAGCACCTTGAACACCGGGGAGCTGTTTTTT
>-|TRBJ2-5|TRBV27|TRBD2
CASSSRTSGGASETQYF
TGTGCCAGCAGCTCAAGGACTAGCGGGGGGGCCTCGGAGACCCAGTACTTC
>few|TRBJ1-6|TRBV11-2|TRBD1
CASSLVAGGTGVGSPLHF
TGTGCCAGCAGCTTAGTAGCCGGAGGGACAGGGGTAGGTTCACCCCTCCACTTT
>-|TRBJ2-2|TRBV5-6|-
CASSLALQGSTGELFF
TGTGCCAGCAGCTTGGCCCTGCAGGGGAGCACCGGGGAGCTGTTTTTT
>-|TRBJ2-2|TRBV28|-
CASSIGWGTAGTGELFF
TGTGCCAGCAGCATCGGATGGGGGACAGCGGGCACCGGGGAGCTGTTTTTT
>-|TRBJ2-3|TRBV24-1|-
CATSDPQGYDTQYF
TGTGCCACCAGTGATCCGCAGGGGTATGATACGCAGTATTTT
>few|TRBJ2-1|TRBV28|TRBD2
CASSLSGLALNEQFF
TGTGCCAGCAGTTTATCTGGACTAGCTCTGAATGAGCAGTTCTTC
>-|TRBJ2-3|TRBV10-3|-
CAISRDTEADTQYF
TGTGCCATCAGTCGGGACACCGAGGCAGATACGCAGTATTTT
>-|TRBJ1-3|TRBV9|-
CASSPWTAASGNTIYF
TGTGCCAGCAGCCCCTGGACAGCAGCCTCTGGAAACACCATATATTTT
>few|TRBJ1-1|TRBV18|-
CASSPQGMNTEAFF
TGTGCCAGCTCACCACAGGGGATGAACACTGAAGCTTTCTTT
>-|TRBJ1-2|TRBV10-3|TRBD1
CAITPLPGGQGYTF
TGTGCCATAACCCCCCTGCCAGGGGGACAAGGCTACACCTTC
>-|TRBJ2-2|TRBV28|-
CASSFLLANGLFF
TGTGCCAGCAGTTTCCTTCTAGCTAACGGGCTGTTTTTT
>-|TRBJ1-3|TRBV7-9|-
CASSSIQFSGNTIYF
TGTGCCAGCAGCTCCATACAGTTCTCTGGAAACACCATATATTTT
>-|TRBJ1-5|TRBV24-1|-
CATSESGGLDNQPQHF
TGTGCCACCAGTGAATCGGGGGGACTTGACAATCAGCCCCAGCATTTT
>-|TRBJ1-2|TRBV11-2|-
CASSFGGNYGYTF
TGTGCCAGCAGCTTCGGGGGGAACTATGGCTACACCTTC
>-|TRBJ2-1|TRBV19|TRBD1
CATRDRGRTEQFF
TGTGCCACAAGGGACAGGGGGCGAACTGAGCAGTTCTTC
>-|TRBJ2-6|TRBV7-8|TRBD1
CASSPGTASGANVLTF
TGTGCCAGCAGCCCCGGGACAGCCTCTGGGGCCAACGTCCTGACTTTC
>few|TRBJ1-1|TRBV5-1|TRBD1
CASSLGRGQEKNTEAFF
TGCGCCAGCAGCTTGGGAAGGGGACAGGAAAAGAACACTGAAGCTTTCTTT
>-|TRBJ2-5|TRBV11-2|TRBD1
CASSLGDRVRETQYF
TGTGCCAGCAGCTTAGGGGACAGGGTACGAGAGACCCAGTACTTC
>-|TRBJ1-2|TRBV19|TRBD1
CASSSSEGQGRGYTF
TGTGCCAGTAGTAGCTCTGAGGGACAGGGGCGAGGCTACACCTTC
>-|TRBJ2-1|TRBV2|-
CASAASRANEQFF
TGTGCCAGCGCGGCTAGCCGCGCCAATGAGCAGTTCTTC
>-|TRBJ1-1|TRBV7-9|-
CASILNNMNTEAFF
TGTGCCAGCATTTTGAACAACATGAACACTGAAGCTTTCTTT
>-|TRBJ1-1|TRBV15|-
CATSRDRGTEAFF
TGTGCCACCAGCAGAGATAGGGGCACTGAAGCTTTCTTT
>-|TRBJ1-5|TRBV4-1|-
CASSQDASGLNQPQHF
TGCGCCAGCAGCCAAGACGCGTCGGGACTCAATCAGCCCCAGCATTTT
>-|TRBJ1-5|TRBV30|-
CAWTQGFGNQPQHF
TGTGCCTGGACTCAGGGGTTCGGCAATCAGCCCCAGCATTTT
>once|TRBJ1-6|TRBV30|TRBD1
CAWSVGRGRGSPLHF
TGTGCCTGGAGTGTAGGCAGGGGGCGTGGTTCACCCCTCCACTTT
>few|TRBJ1-6|TRBV18|-
CASSPQGMPNSPLHF
TGTGCCAGCTCACCCCAGGGCATGCCTAATTCACCCCTCCACTTT
>-|TRBJ1-2|TRBV18|TRBD1
CASSPIGTETNYGYTF
TGTGCCAGCTCACCTATCGGGACAGAAACTAACTATGGCTACACCTTC
>-|TRBJ1-4|TRBV5-1|-
CASSLGAGRNEKLFF
TGCGCCAGCAGCTTGGGGGCAGGGCGTAACGAAAAACTGTTTTTT
>-|TRBJ2-3|TRBV13|-
CASSFRQGTTDTQYF
TGTGCCAGCAGCTTTAGGCAGGGAACCACAGATACGCAGTATTTT
>-|TRBJ2-3|TRBV9|TRBD2
CASSVLGRGSTDTQYF
TGTGCCAGCAGCGTTCTTGGGCGGGGGAGCACAGATACGCAGTATTTT
>-|TRBJ1-2|TRBV5-4|-
CASSGKTGRVDGYTF
TGTGCCAGCAGCGGTAAGACAGGACGGGTCGATGGCTACACCTTC
>-|TRBJ2-5|TRBV9|-
CASSAGGGGLLETQYF
TGTGCCAGCAGCGCAGGAGGGGGGGGCCTTTTGGAGACCCAGTACTTC
>-|TRBJ2-1|TRBV12-3/TRBV12-4|TRBD2
CASSFGSGHEQFF
TGTGCCAGCAGTTTTGGTAGCGGGCATGAGCAGTTCTTC
>-|TRBJ1-2|TRBV9|-
CASSVLDRTNYGYTF
TGTGCCAGCAGCGTATTAGACAGAACTAACTATGGCTACACCTTC
>-|TRBJ2-1|TRBV6-4|TRBD2
CGGWSSYNEQFF
TGCGGGGGGTGGAGCTCCTACAATGAGCAGTTCTTC
>-|TRBJ2-7|TRBV30|TRBD1
CAWDRGRYEQYF
TGTGCCTGGGACAGGGGGCGTTACGAGCAGTACTTC
>-|TRBJ1-5|TRBV18|-
CASSSAAPRGSNQPQHF
TGTGCCAGCTCATCTGCGGCCCCAAGAGGAAGCAATCAGCCCCAGCATTTT
>-|TRBJ2-1|TRBV10-3|TRBD2
CAISDGLAGGPNEQFF
TGTGCCATCAGTGATGGGCTAGCGGGGGGGCCAAATGAGCAGTTCTTC
>-|TRBJ2-5|TRBV5-5|-
CASSRDSRETQYF
TGTGCCAGCAGTCGAGACAGTAGGGAGACCCAGTACTTC
>-|TRBJ2-1|TRBV18|TRBD1
CASSPGMTGGHNEQFF
TGTGCCAGCTCACCGGGGATGACAGGGGGCCACAATGAGCAGTTCTTC
>-|TRBJ1-6|TRBV9|-
CASSVVAAGSPLHF
TGTGCCAGCAGCGTAGTCGCAGCCGGGTCACCCCTCCACTTT
>-|TRBJ2-1|TRBV14|-
CASSQYSYNEQFF
TGTGCCAGCAGCCAATACTCCTACAATGAGCAGTTCTTC
>-|TRBJ2-7|TRBV7-9|TRBD1
CASSATDREFYEQYF
TGTGCCAGCAGCGCAACGGACAGGGAATTTTACGAGCAGTACTTC
>-|TRBJ2-2|TRBV15|TRBD1
CATSTGGRVTGELFF
TGTGCCACCAGCACAGGGGGACGCGTCACCGGGGAGCTGTTTTTT
>-|TRBJ1-2|TRBV12-3/TRBV12-4|-
CASSLGGAGGYTF
TGTGCCAGCAGTTTAGGCGGTGCTGGGGGCTACACCTTC
>few|TRBJ1-6|TRBV27|-
CASSLSRVSYNSPLHF
TGTGCCAGCAGTTTGTCCCGCGTCTCCTATAATTCACCCCTCCACTTT
>-|TRBJ1-4|TRBV25-1|-
CASDSNEKLFF
TGTGCCAGCGACAGTAATGAAAAACTGTTTTTT